The T cell receptor beta chain described here comes from a study of blood T cell repertoires in COVID-19. Background on the study: COVID-19 samples collected from the United States, Italy and Spain covered acute and convalescent phases. Sources were T cells, B-cell-depleted T cells, or PBMCs; the material itself was cDNA or gDNA.

Seattle participants joined during active infection and were tracked over time. As processed by the authors: By means of reference gene primer amplification, nucleated cell counts were estimated. Repertoires were generated with immunoSEQ multiplex PCR, while TCRdb's copy carries only in-frame clones and drops some. V and J calls and clone size are copied from that table; D and trimming were computed from the DNA. The table lists around 84,000 clones, around 80% of them singletons. This clone was counted once. The TCR was taken from a man in his sixties with COVID-19, enrolled during active disease. The sequencing input was peripheral blood.

This CDR3 is CASSLLKEADTQYF. The CDR3 region has the DNA TGTGCCAGCAGCCTATTAAAGGAGGCAGATACGCAGTATTTT. This rearrangement joins TRBV7-3 to TRBJ2-3; D perhaps matches TRBD2 (5 bases). Trimming took 5 bases from V and 4 from J, leaving 13 bases between them. The CDR3 has 14 residues. Germline loops: CDR1 SGHTA, CDR2 FQGTGA.